A selection of T cell receptor beta chains follows, all from one sample in a study of T cells in tumors after PD-1 blockade. TCRdb's table, derived via immunoSEQ multiplex PCR, lists solely in-frame clones and lacks some. The sample shows roughly 19,000 clones, 81% of them seen only once. The sequencing used PBMCs, collected after anti-PD-1 therapy. All receptors derive from a human donor with advanced basal cell or squamous cell carcinoma (not recorded which). Both conserved end residues are part of each CDR3. D genes are given only for firm matches. Clone size is stated in some rows and not others, as once, few, many or a class when expanded.

V gene,clone size,D gene,J gene,CDR3 protein,CDR3 DNA
TRBV7-9,-,TRBD1,TRBJ2-7,CASSLARTGPEQYF,TGTGCCAGCAGCTTAGCCCGGACAGGGCCCGAGCAGTACTTC
TRBV13,-,-,TRBJ1-5,CASSLRGSGGNQPQHF,TGTGCCAGCAGCTTACGCGGCTCCGGTGGCAATCAGCCCCAGCATTTT
TRBV7-3,-,TRBD1,TRBJ1-2,CASSPGQGVYTF,TGTGCCAGCAGCCCTGGACAGGGGGTTTACACCTTC
TRBV7-2,-,TRBD2,TRBJ2-3,CASSLSLAGGRLTDTQYF,TGTGCCAGCAGCTTAAGTCTAGCGGGAGGGCGGCTCACAGATACGCAGTATTTT
TRBV10-2,medium-sized,-,TRBJ2-2,CASSEGGSGELFF,TGCGCCAGCAGTGAGGGCGGGTCCGGGGAGCTGTTTTTT
TRBV28,-,TRBD2,TRBJ2-7,CASRNSGIIGEQYF,TGTGCCAGCAGGAATAGCGGGATTATCGGCGAGCAGTACTTC
TRBV5-1,once,-,TRBJ2-4,CASSLDGGPSKNIQYF,TGCGCCAGCAGCTTGGATGGGGGCCCCTCCAAAAACATTCAGTACTTC
TRBV4-1,-,TRBD1,TRBJ2-7,CASTGTEPYEQYF,TGCGCCAGCACGGGGACAGAGCCCTACGAGCAGTACTTC
TRBV5-8,few,-,TRBJ2-1,CASSEGRKAYNEQFF,TGTGCCAGCAGCGAGGGACGGAAGGCGTACAATGAGCAGTTCTTC
TRBV5-1,few,-,TRBJ2-3,CASSLKGSSTDTQYF,TGCGCCAGCAGCTTAAAAGGTTCGAGCACAGATACGCAGTATTTT
TRBV7-9,-,-,TRBJ1-4,CASSSSRITLNEKLFF,TGTGCCAGCAGCTCTTCACGAATCACTCTGAATGAAAAACTGTTTTTT
TRBV6-1,few,TRBD1,TRBJ2-7,CASSEDPDRTTYEQYF,TGTGCCAGCAGTGAAGACCCGGACAGGACAACCTACGAGCAGTACTTC
TRBV15,-,TRBD2,TRBJ2-1,CATSRDSSGSVYNEQFF,TGTGCCACCAGCAGAGATTCTAGCGGGAGCGTCTACAATGAGCAGTTCTTC
TRBV6-5,-,-,TRBJ1-1,CASLRGSEAFF,TGTGCCAGCCTTCGTGGCTCTGAAGCTTTCTTT
TRBV15,-,-,TRBJ2-1,CATSRDLRKRQSYNEQFF,TGTGCCACCAGCAGAGATCTACGGAAGCGTCAATCCTACAATGAGCAGTTCTTC
TRBV5-1,-,-,TRBJ2-2,CASSFMPDRSRTGELFF,TGCGCCAGCAGCTTCATGCCAGACAGATCGAGGACCGGGGAGCTGTTTTTT
TRBV28,-,TRBD2,TRBJ2-3,CASRLAGEGTDTQYF,TGTGCCAGCAGACTAGCGGGGGAGGGGACAGATACGCAGTATTTT
TRBV18,-,TRBD1,TRBJ1-6,CASSLNPGQGFSPLHF,TGTGCCAGCTCACTAAACCCGGGACAGGGGTTTTCACCCCTCCACTTT
TRBV2,-,-,TRBJ2-3,CASTEGLNTDTQYF,TGTGCCAGCACGGAAGGACTTAACACAGATACGCAGTATTTT
TRBV28,-,TRBD1,TRBJ1-2,CASRGTGRNYGYTF,TGTGCCAGCAGGGGGACAGGGAGAAACTATGGCTACACCTTC
TRBV2,-,TRBD1,TRBJ2-7,CVSSKGASYEQYF,TGTGTCAGCAGCAAGGGGGCCTCCTACGAGCAGTACTTC
TRBV28,-,-,TRBJ2-3,CASSSGQNTQYF,TGTGCCAGCAGTTCGGGACAAAATACGCAGTATTTT
TRBV13,-,-,TRBJ1-3,CASSLAAGGSSGNTIYF,TGTGCCAGCAGCTTGGCCGCTGGGGGGAGCTCTGGAAACACCATATATTTT
TRBV20-1,-,-,TRBJ2-3,CSAPGTDTQYF,TGCAGTGCCCCGGGTACAGATACGCAGTATTTT
TRBV4-1,once,-,TRBJ2-5,CASSQGVVETQYF,TGCGCCAGCAGCCAAGGCGTAGTAGAGACCCAGTACTTC
TRBV28,few,TRBD1,TRBJ2-2,CASRTGDTGELFF,TGTGCCAGTCGGACAGGGGACACCGGGGAGCTGTTTTTT
TRBV6-5,-,-,TRBJ2-7,CASSPRLAGIPKQYF,TGTGCCAGCAGTCCCCGACTCGCCGGTATACCCAAGCAGTACTTC
TRBV29-1,-,-,TRBJ1-1,CSAYSGPTNTEAFF,TGCAGCGCGTACTCAGGGCCGACGAACACTGAAGCTTTCTTT
TRBV10-3,-,-,TRBJ2-7,CAISEGAAAYEQYF,TGTGCCATCAGTGAGGGGGCAGCGGCATACGAGCAGTACTTC
TRBV6-5,-,-,TRBJ1-2,CASSYSRLDYGYTF,TGTGCCAGCAGCTATAGTCGTTTGGACTATGGCTACACCTTC
TRBV5-1,-,-,TRBJ1-6,CASSLNEGLSLSPLHF,TGCGCCAGCAGCTTGAATGAGGGGCTCTCCCTTTCACCCCTCCACTTT
TRBV28,-,-,TRBJ1-2,CASRVVGDYYGYTF,TGTGCCAGCAGGGTGGTAGGGGATTACTATGGCTACACCTTC
TRBV19,-,-,TRBJ2-1,CASRISGTPYNEQFF,TGTGCCAGTCGTATTTCCGGGACACCCTACAATGAGCAGTTCTTC
TRBV2,-,-,TRBJ1-4,CAGVGVREKLFF,TGTGCCGGGGTTGGTGTCCGTGAAAAACTGTTTTTT
TRBV27,-,-,TRBJ2-6,CASSSLLPYSGANVLTF,TGTGCCAGCAGTTCCCTCCTACCCTACTCTGGGGCCAACGTCCTGACTTTC
TRBV7-2,-,TRBD1,TRBJ2-3,CASSLSGQSTDTQYF,TGTGCCAGCAGCCTCTCGGGACAGAGCACAGATACGCAGTATTTT
TRBV5-5,-,-,TRBJ1-2,CASSTGIGVLGNYGYTF,TGTGCCAGCAGCACCGGAATAGGGGTCTTGGGGAACTATGGCTACACCTTC